The 29 T cell receptor beta chains in this list originate from one sample, sequenced in a study of early T cells in non-severe SARS-CoV-2 infection. TCRdb itself ran the 5' RACE reads through MiXCR, one entry per CDR3 protein. The repertoire holds nearly 70,000 distinct CDR3 sequences, with 3.5% to 6% as singletons. This specimen was whole blood, taken at baseline. All receptors derive from an adult who was a healthcare worker with PCR-confirmed SARS-CoV-2 infection or an uninfected control (not recorded which). The donor label of this sample is uncertain.

The J gene is TRBJ1-1, the V gene TRBV20-1, with unresolved D. The CDR3 is made up of 12 amino acids. Deletions cut 6 bases from V and 6 bases from J, with 14 bases between. Germline CDR1 is DFQATT and CDR2 is SNEGSKA (reference sequence). The CDR3 protein is CSAQGPTAEAFF. CDR3 bases: TGCAGTGCCCAAGGGCCTACGGCTGAAGCTTTCTTT.

This clonotype occurred many times. The chain links TRBV11-2 to TRBJ1-1, with a possible D match to TRBD1 (5 bases). V was clipped by 5 bases and J by 0 bases, with 16 bases between them. The CDR3 spans 16 residues. Germline V gene sequence: CDR1 SGHAT, CDR2 FQNNGV. The CDR3 region is CASSVEGAAMNTEAFF. CDR3 DNA sequence: TGTGCCAGCAGCGTCGAAGGGGCAGCGATGAACACTGAAGCTTTCTTT.

This clonotype was counted between two and nine times. The rearrangement joins TRBV13 to TRBJ2-2; unclear D gene. With 5 bases removed from V and 0 bases from J, the gap between germline ends came to 13 bases. The CDR3 contains 16 residues. CDR1 and CDR2 (germline): PRHDT, FYEKMQ (reference sequence). This CDR3 is CASSRPALTNTGELFF. The CDR3 nucleotides are TGTGCCAGCAGCCGACCGGCCTTAACGAACACCGGGGAGCTGTTTTTT.

This clonotype was counted ten times or more. This chain links TRBV6-4 with TRBJ2-2; D is unresolved. Germline V lookup: CDR1 MRHNA, CDR2 SNTAGT. Trimming pared 2 bases from V and 3 bases from J, leaving 4 bases between. The CDR3 totals 13 residues. The CDR3 nucleotides are TGTGCCAGCAGTGACCAGGACACCGGGGAGCTGTTTTTT. Amino acid sequence: CASSDQDTGELFF.

In its sample, this clonotype was seen many times. The rearrangement uses TRBV20-1 and TRBJ2-7; D is perhaps TRBD2 (5 bases). Trimming removed 6 bases from V and 2 bases from J, with 14 bases in between. CDR1 and CDR2 from the germline V gene are DFQATT and SNEGSKA (reference sequence). The CDR3 consists of 13 residues. CDR3 protein: CSAPLDGTYEQYF. The CDR3 DNA sequence: TGCAGTGCGCCTTTAGACGGGACCTACGAGCAGTACTTC.

This clonotype appeared many times. The rearrangement uses TRBV30 and TRBJ1-5; D may be TRBD1 (5 bases). Trimming removed 3 bases from V and 0 bases from J, with 12 bases in between. CDR1 is GTSNPN and CDR2 is SVGIG in the germline V gene (reference sequence). This CDR3 region has 15 residues. CDR3: CAWSPSGHSNQPQHF. In nucleotides, the CDR3 is TGTGCCTGGAGCCCATCCGGACATAGCAATCAGCCCCAGCATTTT.

This clonotype has at least ten counts. The chain is built from TRBV29-1 and TRBJ2-3, with 7 bases aligning to TRBD1. J gave up 1 base and V 6 bases, and 10 bases lay outside the gene matches. This CDR3 is built from 15 residues. The V gene's germline CDR1 is SQVTM and CDR2 ANQGSEA. CDR3 sequence (DNA): TGCAGCGTCCAAGGAACAGGGGACGGCACAGATACGCAGTATTTT. Protein sequence: CSVQGTGDGTDTQYF.

The sample holds many counts of this clonotype. This chain uses TRBV7-2 with TRBJ2-7; D might be TRBD1 (6 bases). Per the germline V gene, CDR1 is SGHTA and CDR2 is FQGNSA. The CDR3 extends over 16 amino acids. Trimming pared 5 bases from V and 2 bases from J, leaving 19 bases between. CDR3: CASSPRTSGAAYEQYF. The CDR3 DNA follows: TGTGCCAGCAGCCCCAGAACTTCAGGGGCGGCCTACGAGCAGTACTTC.

This clonotype was detected a few times. CDR3 sequence: CASSPNGGATNEKLFF. CDR3 nucleotides: TGTGCCAGCAGCCCCAATGGGGGCGCAACTAATGAAAAACTGTTTTTT. The chain links TRBV7-9 to TRBJ1-4; D possibly corresponds to TRBD1 (6 bases). This CDR3 contains 16 residues. The germline V and J ends were trimmed by 5 bases and 0 bases, with 13 bases remaining between them. CDR1 and CDR2 (germline): SEHNR, FQNEAQ (reference sequence).

The V and J genes are TRBV28 and TRBJ2-1, with a possible D match to TRBD1 (6 bases). The CDR3 totals 15 residues. Trimming cost V 5 bases and J 2 bases, with 13 bases left between them. The V gene's germline CDR1 is MDHEN and CDR2 SYDVKM. The CDR3 sequence is CASSPIQGTYNEQFF. For the CDR3, the DNA is TGTGCCAGCAGTCCTATACAGGGTACCTACAATGAGCAGTTCTTC.

This clonotype occurred many times. This chain uses TRBV6-4 with TRBJ2-1; TRBD2 matches at 10 bases. CDR3 length: 15 residues. The germline CDR1 and CDR2 sequences are MRHNA and SNTAGT. J gave up 4 bases and V 2 bases, and 2 bases lay outside the gene matches. The CDR3 region has the DNA TGTGCCAGCAGTGACGAGCGGGGGGGTTACAATGAGCAGTTCTTC. Amino acid sequence: CASSDERGGYNEQFF.

The table lists this clonotype with a few counts. The chain is built from TRBV15 and TRBJ2-5, with D perhaps TRBD2 (6 bases). CDR1 LNHNV and CDR2 YYDKDF come from the germline V gene (reference sequence). The CDR3 covers 15 residues. Trimming took off 2 bases at V and 4 bases at J, with 14 bases between the two ends. CDR3 nucleotide sequence: TGTGCCACCAGCAGACCGACTAGTTCTTCAGAGACCCAGTACTTC. Protein sequence: CATSRPTSSSETQYF.

This clonotype was observed at least ten times. V and J are TRBV12-3 or TRBV12-4 and TRBJ2-5; TRBD2 aligns across 15 bases. This CDR3 contains 15 residues. Trimming cost V 6 bases and J 2 bases; bases outside gene matches: 1. CDR3 protein: CASRGTSGGQETQYF. The CDR3 bases are TGTGCCAGCAGGGGGACTAGCGGGGGGCAAGAGACCCAGTACTTC.

This clonotype was counted ten times or more. The chain employs TRBV20-1 and TRBJ2-5, with 8 bases matching TRBD2. The V and J ends lost 6 bases and 2 bases, in that order; junction bases with no gene match: 8. Per germline, CDR1 DFQATT and CDR2 SNEGSKA (reference sequence). CDR3 length: 14 residues. CDR3 in amino acids: CSAPRTSQQETQYF. The CDR3 bases are TGCAGTGCACCACGGACTAGCCAACAAGAGACCCAGTACTTC.

There are a few counts of this clonotype. The V and J genes are TRBV28 and TRBJ1-3, with a tentative D call TRBD1 (6 bases). V was pared by 6 bases and J by 3 bases, with 12 bases between. CDR1 and CDR2 from the germline V gene are MDHEN and SYDVKM. The CDR3 totals 14 residues. DNA of the CDR3: TGTGCCAGCAGAACTCAGGGGAATGGAAACACCATATATTTT. Residues: CASRTQGNGNTIYF.

This chain uses TRBV5-5 with TRBJ1-3; the D is unclear. The CDR3 is made up of 14 amino acids. Trimming pared 0 bases from V and 4 bases from J, leaving 8 bases between. Germline CDR1 SGHKS, CDR2 YYEKEE (reference sequence). The CDR3 DNA is TGTGCCAGCAGCTTGGGAGTACTCGGAAACACCATATATTTT. It is translated as CASSLGVLGNTIYF.

This clonotype was counted many times. The chain has TRBV11-2 and TRBJ2-5, with D possibly being TRBD1 (6 bases). Germline V gene data show CDR1 as SGHAT and CDR2 as FQNNGV. The V gene lost 1 base and the J gene lost 5 bases, with 11 bases spanning the gap. CDR3 length: 14 amino acids. CDR3 in amino acids: CASSLGTAVETQYF. In nucleotides, the CDR3 is TGTGCCAGCAGCTTAGGGACAGCGGTGGAGACCCAGTACTTC.

This clonotype was counted only a few times. This chain uses TRBV28 with TRBJ1-6; D is undetermined. The V end was cut by 1 base, the J end by 5 bases, with 12 bases between. The CDR3 runs to 16 residues. Germline V CDR1 and CDR2: MDHEN, SYDVKM. As DNA, the CDR3 is TGTGCCAGCAGTTTATACCCCGCCGGGGATAATTCACCCCTCCACTTT. This gives the protein CASSLYPAGDNSPLHF.

This clonotype showed up just a few times. The rearrangement joins TRBV19 to TRBJ2-2; D is undetermined. Germline V gives CDR1 LNHDA, CDR2 SQIVND (reference sequence). The length of the CDR3 is 11 residues. V lost 7 bases to trimming and J lost 7 bases, with 7 bases between them. CDR3 residues: CASTNLGELFF. CDR3 DNA sequence: TGTGCCAGTACCAACCTCGGGGAGCTGTTTTTT.

This clonotype was picked up many times. This chain uses TRBV6-4 with TRBJ2-3; tentatively, D is TRBD2 (6 bases). V was clipped by 0 bases and J by 0 bases, with 10 bases between them. Germline values: CDR1 MRHNA, CDR2 SNTAGT. The CDR3 has 16 amino acids. Here the CDR3 DNA reads TGTGCCAGCAGTGACTCATGGACTACTAGCACAGATACGCAGTATTTT. This codes for CASSDSWTTSTDTQYF.

The rearrangement links TRBV30 to TRBJ2-5; 9 positions agree with TRBD2. Germline lookup yields CDR1 GTSNPN and CDR2 SVGIG (reference sequence). V lost 4 bases to trimming and J lost 3 bases; unmatched junction nucleotides: 6. This CDR3 contains 14 residues. Written as DNA, the CDR3 is TGTGCCTGGAAGCGGGGGGTATCCAAAGAGACCCAGTACTTC. It specifies CAWKRGVSKETQYF.

The rearrangement joins TRBV27 to TRBJ2-6, with D unresolved. Deletions cut 2 bases from V and 0 bases from J, with 8 bases between. This CDR3 comprises 16 residues. CDR1 MNHEY and CDR2 SMNVEV come from the germline V gene (reference sequence). The CDR3 reads CASSLRAGSGANVLTF. The CDR3 DNA reads as TGTGCCAGCAGTTTACGGGCAGGCTCTGGGGCCAACGTCCTGACTTTC.

This sequence joins TRBV6-5 and TRBJ2-5; 8 bases are shared with TRBD1. After removal of 0 bases from V and 5 bases from J, the junction contained 8 bases not matched to a gene. The germline gives CDR1 MNHEY, CDR2 SVGAGI. CDR3 size: 16 residues. As DNA, the CDR3 is TGTGCCAGCAGTTACTCGGCCAGGGGGCTCGGGGAGACCCAGTACTTC. It yields the protein CASSYSARGLGETQYF.

This clonotype has at least ten counts. In DNA form, the CDR3 reads TGTGCCAGCAGCTTCATCCTACTAGGTTCCTACAATGAGCAGTTCTTC. Its translation is CASSFILLGSYNEQFF. V gene TRBV5-6 combines with J gene TRBJ2-1, with D maybe TRBD2 (5 bases). This CDR3 comprises 16 residues. Trimming took off 2 bases at V and 1 base at J, with 13 bases between the two ends. Germline loops: CDR1 SGHDT, CDR2 YYEEEE.

This clonotype was observed at least ten times. This chain uses TRBV5-5 with TRBJ2-3; D possibly corresponds to TRBD2 (6 bases). V was shortened by 4 bases and J by 2 bases, with 11 bases between the two germline ends. This CDR3 is 14 amino acids long. Germline CDR1 is SGHKS and CDR2 is YYEKEE (reference sequence). The CDR3: CASSHREYTDTQYF. The CDR3, as DNA: TGTGCCAGCAGCCACCGGGAGTACACAGATACGCAGTATTTT.

The sample holds many counts of this clonotype. The rearrangement uses TRBV20-1 and TRBJ2-7; D is uncertain. The CDR3 length is 15 residues. With 6 bases removed from V and 0 bases from J, the gap between germline ends came to 18 bases. Per germline, CDR1 DFQATT and CDR2 SNEGSKA (reference sequence). In DNA form, the CDR3 reads TGCAGTGCCCTAGGGTTACCGGATAGCTCCTACGAGCAGTACTTC. This encodes CSALGLPDSSYEQYF.

This clonotype has just a few counts. The V call is TRBV28, the J call TRBJ2-3; weak D call: TRBD2 (7 bases). Germline lookup yields CDR1 MDHEN and CDR2 SYDVKM. This CDR3 has 14 residues. V lost 6 bases and J lost 3, with 13 bases in between. CDR3 in amino acids: CASRKGGLTDTQYF. The DNA for the CDR3 is TGTGCCAGCAGAAAGGGGGGGCTGACAGATACGCAGTATTTT.

This clonotype turned up a few times. The chain uses TRBV11-2 and TRBJ2-5, with no clear D. The CDR3 totals 14 residues. Germline CDR1 SGHAT, CDR2 FQNNGV. V lost 1 base to trimming and J lost 1 base, with 7 bases between them. The CDR3 sequence is CASSLVRTQETQYF. The CDR3 DNA reads as TGTGCCAGCAGCTTAGTGAGGACCCAAGAGACCCAGTACTTC.

The V and J genes are TRBV11-2 and TRBJ2-3; D is unclear. This CDR3 region has 13 residues. V was cut by 0 bases and J by 13 bases, with 14 bases left in between. Germline loops: CDR1 SGHAT, CDR2 FQNNGV. CDR3 sequence: CASSLEVAAPEYF. The CDR3, as DNA: TGTGCCAGCAGCTTAGAAGTGGCTGCCCCCGAGTATTTT.